The 4 T cell receptor beta chains below all came from one sample that was sequenced in a study of a mutant IDH1 vaccine in newly diagnosed glioma. Sample time point: week 47, end of study. Each vaccine dose was 300 ug of mutant IDH1 20-mer peptide, with topical imiquimod. What these receptors recognize is not known. The assay was immunoSEQ multiplex PCR, and TCRdb's table has in-frame clones only and misses some. The sample consists of 30,000 to 40,000 clones, approximately 87% of them appearing once. The sequencing used PBMCs, collected from a glioma patient whose treatment included an IDH1 peptide vaccine. These receptors came from a woman in her 30s with glioma.

This clone was recorded once. The chain has TRBV30 and TRBJ1-3; D is possibly TRBD1 (6 bases). The V gene's germline CDR1 is GTSNPN and CDR2 SVGIG (reference sequence). This CDR3 region has 14 residues. Between the trimmed V and J ends, which lost 5 bases and 0 bases, there was a span of 11 bases. CDR3 sequence (DNA): TGTGCCTGGGGGTACAGGGCCTCTGGAAACACCATATATTTT. Translating it yields CAWGYRASGNTIYF.

A single count supports this clone. V usage is TRBV5-6 and J usage is TRBJ2-7, with D possibly being TRBD1 (6 bases). Trimming took 8 bases from V and 5 from J, leaving 17 bases between them. In germline, CDR1 is SGHDT, CDR2 YYEEEE. The CDR3 covers 13 residues. CDR3 nucleotide sequence: TGTGCCAGTAACCGGGACACGGGGAACGAGCAGTACTTC. It is translated as CASNRDTGNEQYF.

This clone has only one observation. The chain joins TRBV4-1 to TRBJ1-4, with D perhaps TRBD1 (5 bases). The CDR3 spans 15 residues. The V end lost 1 base, the J end lost 5 bases, and 11 bases lay between the germline ends. Per germline, CDR1 MGHRA and CDR2 YSYEKL. The CDR3 region is CASSQGQGFNEKLFF. The DNA of the CDR3 is TGCGCCAGCAGCCAAGGTCAGGGTTTCAATGAAAAACTGTTTTTT.

This rearrangement joins TRBV6-6 to TRBJ1-6; D not resolved. The V end lost 2 bases, the J end lost 4 bases, and 9 bases lay between the germline ends. Germline assignment: CDR1 MNHNY and CDR2 SVGAGI (reference sequence). The CDR3 extends over 15 amino acids. This CDR3 is CASSYDVRYNSPLHF. In DNA, the CDR3 is TGTGCCAGCAGTTACGACGTTCGATATAATTCACCCCTCCACTTT.